What follows describes a single T cell receptor (beta chain). The data were taken from a study of CD8 T cells in Susac syndrome. RNA was extracted with the RNeasy kit, and a quantity of roughly 0.45 to 1 ug was reverse transcribed using random hexamers. TCRdb reanalysed the immunoSEQ multiplex PCR reads using MiXCR and keeps one entry per CDR3 protein. This table has approximately 230,000 distinct CDR3 sequences, 80% to 95% appearing once. Unmatched junction bases numbered 11, after V lost 3 bases and J lost 0 bases. This CDR3 has 18 residues. Germline loops: CDR1 DFQATT, CDR2 SNEGSKA (reference sequence).

The clonotype originates from a human donor with multiple sclerosis. J is TRBJ2-6 and V is TRBV20-1; TRBD2 aligns across 7 bases. The specimen sequenced was CD4+ T cells from PBMCs. The chain's CDR3 is CSARAPGLAVSGANVLTF. The CDR3 DNA reads TGCAGTGCTAGGGCCCCCGGCCTAGCGGTCTCTGGGGCCAACGTCCTGACTTTC.